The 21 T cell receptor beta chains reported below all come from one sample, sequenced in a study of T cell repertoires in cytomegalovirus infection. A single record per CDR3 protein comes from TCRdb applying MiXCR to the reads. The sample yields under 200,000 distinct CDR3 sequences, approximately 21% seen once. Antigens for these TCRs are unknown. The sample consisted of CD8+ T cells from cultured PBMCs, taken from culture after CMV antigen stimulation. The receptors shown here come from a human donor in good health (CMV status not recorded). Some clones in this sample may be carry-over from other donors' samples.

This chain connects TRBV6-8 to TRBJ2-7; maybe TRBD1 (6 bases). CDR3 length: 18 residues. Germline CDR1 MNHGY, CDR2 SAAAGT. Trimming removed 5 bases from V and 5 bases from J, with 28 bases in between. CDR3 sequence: CASSGFLSDRFGGDEQYF. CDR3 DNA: TGTGCCAGCAGTGGATTCCTCTCCGACAGGTTTGGTGGCGACGAGCAGTACTTC.

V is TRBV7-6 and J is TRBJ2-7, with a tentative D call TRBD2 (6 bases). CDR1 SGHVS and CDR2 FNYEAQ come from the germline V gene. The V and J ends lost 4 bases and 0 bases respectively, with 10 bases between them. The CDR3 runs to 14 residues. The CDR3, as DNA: TGTGCCAGCAGCTCGGGGGACGGCTCCTACGAGCAGTACTTC. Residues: CASSSGDGSYEQYF.

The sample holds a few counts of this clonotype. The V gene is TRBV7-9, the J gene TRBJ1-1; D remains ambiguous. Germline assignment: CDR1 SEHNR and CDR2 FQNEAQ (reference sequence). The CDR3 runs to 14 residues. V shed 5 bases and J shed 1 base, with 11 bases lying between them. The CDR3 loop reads CASSRAAANTEAFF. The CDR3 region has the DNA TGTGCCAGCAGCCGAGCGGCAGCGAACACTGAAGCTTTCTTT. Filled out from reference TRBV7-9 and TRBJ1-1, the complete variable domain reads DTGVSQNPRHKITKRGQNVTFRCDPISEHNRLYWYRQTLGQGPEFLTYFQNEAQLEKSRLLSDRFSAERPKGSFSTLEIQRTEQGDSAMYLCASSRAAANTEAFFGQGTRLTVV.

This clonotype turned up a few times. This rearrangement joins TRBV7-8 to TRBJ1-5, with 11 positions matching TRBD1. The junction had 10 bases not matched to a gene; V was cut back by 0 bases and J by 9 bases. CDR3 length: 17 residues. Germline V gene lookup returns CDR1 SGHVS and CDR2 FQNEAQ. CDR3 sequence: CASSLALGTGGAGPQHF. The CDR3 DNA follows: TGTGCCAGCAGCTTAGCGCTAGGGACAGGGGGGGCGGGGCCCCAGCATTTT.

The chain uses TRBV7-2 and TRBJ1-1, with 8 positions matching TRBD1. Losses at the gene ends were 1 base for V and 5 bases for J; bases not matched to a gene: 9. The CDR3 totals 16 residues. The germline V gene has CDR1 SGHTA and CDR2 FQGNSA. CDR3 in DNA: TGTGCCAGCAGCTTAGGGCCGTGGCAGGGGGCAACTGAAGCTTTCTTT. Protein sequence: CASSLGPWQGATEAFF.

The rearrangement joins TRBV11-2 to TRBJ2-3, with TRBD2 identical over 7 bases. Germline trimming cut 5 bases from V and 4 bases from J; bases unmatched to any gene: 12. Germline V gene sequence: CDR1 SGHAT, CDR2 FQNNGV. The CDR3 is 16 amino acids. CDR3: CASSASGGGFPDTQYF. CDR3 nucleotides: TGTGCCAGCAGCGCCTCAGGCGGGGGTTTCCCAGATACGCAGTATTTT.

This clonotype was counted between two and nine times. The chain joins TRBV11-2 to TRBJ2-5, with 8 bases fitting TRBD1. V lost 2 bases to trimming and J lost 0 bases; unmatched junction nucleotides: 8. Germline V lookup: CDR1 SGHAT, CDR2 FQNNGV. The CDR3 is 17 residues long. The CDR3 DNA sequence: TGTGCCAGCAGCTTAACAGCAGGGACAGGTTACCAAGAGACCCAGTACTTC. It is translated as CASSLTAGTGYQETQYF.

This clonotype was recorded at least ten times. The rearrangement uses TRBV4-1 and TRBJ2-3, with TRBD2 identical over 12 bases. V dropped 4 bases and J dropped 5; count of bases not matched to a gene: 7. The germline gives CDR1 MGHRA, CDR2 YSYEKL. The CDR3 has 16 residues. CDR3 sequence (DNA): TGCGCCAGCAGCCGAATCACTAGCGGGGGGATAGATACGCAGTATTTT. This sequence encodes CASSRITSGGIDTQYF.

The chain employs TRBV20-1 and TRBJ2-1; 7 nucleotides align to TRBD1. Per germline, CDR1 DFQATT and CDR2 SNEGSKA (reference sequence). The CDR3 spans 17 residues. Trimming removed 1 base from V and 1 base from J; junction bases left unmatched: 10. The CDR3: CSARGPTGEGSYNEQFF. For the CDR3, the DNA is TGCAGTGCTAGAGGTCCCACAGGGGAAGGATCCTACAATGAGCAGTTCTTC.

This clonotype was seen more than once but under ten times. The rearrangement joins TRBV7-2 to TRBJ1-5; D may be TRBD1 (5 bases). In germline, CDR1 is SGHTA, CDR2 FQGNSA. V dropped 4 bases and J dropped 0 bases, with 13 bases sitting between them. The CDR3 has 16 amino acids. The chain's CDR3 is CASSSAGPLSNQPQHF. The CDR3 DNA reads TGTGCCAGCAGCTCCGCGGGACCTCTTAGCAATCAGCCCCAGCATTTT.

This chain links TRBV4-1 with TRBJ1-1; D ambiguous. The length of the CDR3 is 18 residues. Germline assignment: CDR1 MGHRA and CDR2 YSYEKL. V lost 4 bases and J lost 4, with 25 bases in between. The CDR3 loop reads CASSLESRRVGLGTEAFF. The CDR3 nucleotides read TGCGCCAGCAGCCTCGAAAGTCGGAGGGTTGGTTTGGGCACTGAAGCTTTCTTT.

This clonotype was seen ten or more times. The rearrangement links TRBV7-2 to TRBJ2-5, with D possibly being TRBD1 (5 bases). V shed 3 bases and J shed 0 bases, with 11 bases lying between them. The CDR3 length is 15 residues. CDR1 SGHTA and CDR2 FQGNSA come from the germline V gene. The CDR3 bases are TGTGCCAGCAGCTTTCACAGACAGAACCAAGAGACCCAGTACTTC. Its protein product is CASSFHRQNQETQYF.

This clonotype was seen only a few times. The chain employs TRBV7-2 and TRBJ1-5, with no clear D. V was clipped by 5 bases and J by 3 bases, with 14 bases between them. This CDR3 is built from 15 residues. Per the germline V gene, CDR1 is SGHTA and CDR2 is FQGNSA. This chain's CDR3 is CASSLNRVPNQPQHF. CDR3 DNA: TGTGCCAGCAGCCTAAACCGGGTCCCCAATCAGCCCCAGCATTTT.

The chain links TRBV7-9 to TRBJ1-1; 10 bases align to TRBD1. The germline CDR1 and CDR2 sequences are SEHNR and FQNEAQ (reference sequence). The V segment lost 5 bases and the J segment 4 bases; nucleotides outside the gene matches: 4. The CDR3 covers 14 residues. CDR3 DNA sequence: TGTGCCAGCAGCACCAGGACAGGGGGCACTGAAGCTTTCTTT. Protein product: CASSTRTGGTEAFF.

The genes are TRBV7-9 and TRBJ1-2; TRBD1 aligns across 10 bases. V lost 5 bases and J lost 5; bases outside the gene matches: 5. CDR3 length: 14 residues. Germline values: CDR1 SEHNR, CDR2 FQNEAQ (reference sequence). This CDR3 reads CASSGGTGDYGYTF. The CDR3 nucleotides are TGTGCCAGCAGCGGAGGGACAGGGGATTATGGCTACACCTTC.

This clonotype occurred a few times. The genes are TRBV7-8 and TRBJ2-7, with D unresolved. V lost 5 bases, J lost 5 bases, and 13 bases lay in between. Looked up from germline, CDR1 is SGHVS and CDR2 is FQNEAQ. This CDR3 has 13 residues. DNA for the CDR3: TGTGCCAGCAGCCCCAGTAAACCCCACGAGCAGTACTTC. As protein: CASSPSKPHEQYF.

The CDR3 DNA is TGTGCCAGCAGCCTTAATAGCGGGGGCGGAGAGACCCAGTACTTC. As protein: CASSLNSGGGETQYF. V gene TRBV7-2 combines with J gene TRBJ2-5; TRBD2 matches at 9 bases. The V and J ends lost 5 bases and 4 bases, in that order; junction bases with no gene match: 8. Germline V CDR1 and CDR2: SGHTA, FQGNSA. This CDR3 has 15 residues.

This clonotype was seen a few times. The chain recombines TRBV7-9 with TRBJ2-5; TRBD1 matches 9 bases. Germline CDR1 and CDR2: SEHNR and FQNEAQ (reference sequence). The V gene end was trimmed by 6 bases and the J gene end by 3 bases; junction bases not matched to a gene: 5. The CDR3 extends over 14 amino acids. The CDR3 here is CASSHGTGKETQYF. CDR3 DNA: TGTGCCAGCAGTCATGGGACAGGGAAAGAGACCCAGTACTTC.

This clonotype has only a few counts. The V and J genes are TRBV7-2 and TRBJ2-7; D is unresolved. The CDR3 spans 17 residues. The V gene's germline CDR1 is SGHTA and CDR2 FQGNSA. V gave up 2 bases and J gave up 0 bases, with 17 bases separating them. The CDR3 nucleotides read TGTGCCAGCAGCTTACGTACGGTGACTGAAGTCTCCTACGAGCAGTACTTC. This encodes CASSLRTVTEVSYEQYF.

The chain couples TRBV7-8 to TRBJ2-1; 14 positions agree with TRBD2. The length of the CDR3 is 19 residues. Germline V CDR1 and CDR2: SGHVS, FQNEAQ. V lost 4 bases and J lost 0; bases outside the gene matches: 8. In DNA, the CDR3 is TGTGCCAGCAGCTACACCCGGACTAGCGGGGGGAGCTCCTACAATGAGCAGTTCTTC. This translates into CASSYTRTSGGSSYNEQFF. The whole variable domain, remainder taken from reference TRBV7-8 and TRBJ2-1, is GAGVSQSPRYKVAKRGQDVALRCDPISGHVSLFWYQQALGQGPEFLTYFQNEAQLDKSGLPSDRFFAERPEGSVSTLKIQRTQQEDSAVYLCASSYTRTSGGSSYNEQFFGPGTRLTVL.

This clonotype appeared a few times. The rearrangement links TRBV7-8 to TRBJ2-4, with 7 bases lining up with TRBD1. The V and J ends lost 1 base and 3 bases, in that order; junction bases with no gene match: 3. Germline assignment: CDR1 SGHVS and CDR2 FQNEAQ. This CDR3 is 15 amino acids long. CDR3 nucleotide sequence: TGTGCCAGCAGCTTAGTAAGGGACAGCAAAAACATTCAGTACTTC. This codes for CASSLVRDSKNIQYF.